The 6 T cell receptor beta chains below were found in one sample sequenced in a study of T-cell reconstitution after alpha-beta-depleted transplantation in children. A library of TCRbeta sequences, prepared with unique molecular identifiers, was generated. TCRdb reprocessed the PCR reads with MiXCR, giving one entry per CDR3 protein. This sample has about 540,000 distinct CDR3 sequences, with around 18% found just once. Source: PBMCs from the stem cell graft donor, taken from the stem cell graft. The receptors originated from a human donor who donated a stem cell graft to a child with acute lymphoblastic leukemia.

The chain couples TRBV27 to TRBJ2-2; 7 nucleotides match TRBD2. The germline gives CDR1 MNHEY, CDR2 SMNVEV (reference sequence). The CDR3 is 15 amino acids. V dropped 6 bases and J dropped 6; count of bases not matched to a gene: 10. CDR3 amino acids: CASRAVKGGSGELFF. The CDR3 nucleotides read TGTGCCAGCAGGGCGGTAAAGGGAGGGTCCGGGGAGCTGTTTTTT.

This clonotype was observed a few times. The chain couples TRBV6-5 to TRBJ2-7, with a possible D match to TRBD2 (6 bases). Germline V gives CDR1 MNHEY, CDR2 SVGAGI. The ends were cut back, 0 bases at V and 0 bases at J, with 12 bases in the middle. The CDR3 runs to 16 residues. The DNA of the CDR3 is TGTGCCAGCAGTTACTCGATCCAGGACTACTCCTACGAGCAGTACTTC. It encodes CASSYSIQDYSYEQYF.

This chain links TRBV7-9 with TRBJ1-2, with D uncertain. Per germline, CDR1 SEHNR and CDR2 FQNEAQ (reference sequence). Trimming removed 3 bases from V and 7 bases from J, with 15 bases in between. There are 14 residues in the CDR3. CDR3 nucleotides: TGTGCCAGCAGCTTCGACGTCTCTTGGCGTGGCTACACCTTC. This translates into CASSFDVSWRGYTF. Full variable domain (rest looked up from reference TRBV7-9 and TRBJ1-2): DTGVSQNPRHKITKRGQNVTFRCDPISEHNRLYWYRQTLGQGPEFLTYFQNEAQLEKSRLLSDRFSAERPKGSFSTLEIQRTEQGDSAMYLCASSFDVSWRGYTFGSGTRLTVV.

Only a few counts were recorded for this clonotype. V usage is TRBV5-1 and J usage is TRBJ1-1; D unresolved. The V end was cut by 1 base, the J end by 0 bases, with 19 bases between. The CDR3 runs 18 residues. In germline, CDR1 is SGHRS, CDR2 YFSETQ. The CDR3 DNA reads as TGCGCCAGCAGCTTGACTAATTACGGCAGCAAAATGAACACTGAAGCTTTCTTT. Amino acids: CASSLTNYGSKMNTEAFF.

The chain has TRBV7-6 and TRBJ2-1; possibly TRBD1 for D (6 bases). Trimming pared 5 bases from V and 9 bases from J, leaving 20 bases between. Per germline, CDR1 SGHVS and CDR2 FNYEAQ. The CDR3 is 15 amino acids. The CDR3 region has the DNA TGTGCCAGCAGCCCATCACCGCGACAGGATTTTGAGCAGTTCTTC. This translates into CASSPSPRQDFEQFF.

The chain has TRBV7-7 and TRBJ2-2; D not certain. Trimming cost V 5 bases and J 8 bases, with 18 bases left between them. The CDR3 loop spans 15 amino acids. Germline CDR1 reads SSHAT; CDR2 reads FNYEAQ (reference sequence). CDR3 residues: CASSPRTGPGGELFF. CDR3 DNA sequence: TGTGCCAGCAGCCCCCGGACCGGGCCCGGGGGGGAGCTGTTTTTT.